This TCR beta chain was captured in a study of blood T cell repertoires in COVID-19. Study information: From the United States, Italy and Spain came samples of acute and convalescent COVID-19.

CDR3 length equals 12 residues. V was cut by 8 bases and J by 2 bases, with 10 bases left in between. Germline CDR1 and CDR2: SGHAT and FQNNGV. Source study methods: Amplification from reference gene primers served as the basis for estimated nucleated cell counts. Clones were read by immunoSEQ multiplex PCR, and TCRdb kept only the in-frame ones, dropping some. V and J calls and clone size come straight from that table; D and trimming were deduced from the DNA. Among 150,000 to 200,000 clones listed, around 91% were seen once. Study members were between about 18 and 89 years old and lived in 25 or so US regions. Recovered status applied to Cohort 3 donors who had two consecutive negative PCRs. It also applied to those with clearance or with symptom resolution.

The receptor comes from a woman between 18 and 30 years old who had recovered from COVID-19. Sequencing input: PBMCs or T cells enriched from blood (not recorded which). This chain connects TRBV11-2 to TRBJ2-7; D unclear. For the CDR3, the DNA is TGTGCCAGCCGAGACGACACCTACGAGCAGTACTTC. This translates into CASRDDTYEQYF.